One and the same sample provided the 9 T cell receptor beta chains below, sequenced in a study of blood T cell repertoires in COVID-19. The assay was immunoSEQ multiplex PCR, and TCRdb's table has in-frame clones only and misses some. The repertoire holds approximately 360,000 clones, around 90% seen once, with roughly 1.2% in the top ten. The sequenced material came from peripheral blood. Receptors were obtained from a man in his forties with acute or convalescent COVID-19.

The chain's CDR3 is CASSLIGTTSYEQYF. DNA for the CDR3: TGTGCCAGCAGTTTGATCGGGACAACCTCCTACGAGCAGTACTTC. The rearrangement links TRBV28 to TRBJ2-7; TRBD1 is a possible D gene (6 bases). CDR3 length: 15 amino acids. The germline V gene encodes CDR1 MDHEN and CDR2 SYDVKM. V was pared by 3 bases and J by 0 bases, with 12 bases between.

The V call is TRBV10-1, the J call TRBJ2-2; 8 nucleotides agree with TRBD2. Trimming took 2 bases from V and 1 from J; bases not matched to a gene: 9. The germline CDR1 and CDR2 sequences are WNHNN and SYGVQD (reference sequence). The CDR3 is 18 amino acids. CDR3: CASSEVAGHPWNTGELFF. CDR3 DNA: TGCGCCAGCAGTGAGGTAGCGGGACATCCATGGAACACCGGGGAGCTGTTTTTT.

The rearrangement joins TRBV6-6 to TRBJ2-7; TRBD1 aligns across 9 bases. V shed 10 bases, J shed 4 bases, and the junction held 8 bases outside the gene matches. This CDR3 region has 13 residues. The germline V gene encodes CDR1 MNHNY and CDR2 SVGAGI (reference sequence). This chain's CDR3 is CATHLGQGYEQYF. CDR3 nucleotides: TGTGCCACCCACCTGGGACAGGGATACGAGCAGTACTTC.

This clone was recorded a few times. The rearrangement joins TRBV5-6 to TRBJ2-3; D may be TRBD1 (6 bases). This CDR3 spans 17 amino acids. Trimming took off 4 bases at V and 0 bases at J, with 18 bases between the two ends. CDR1 and CDR2 from the germline V gene are SGHDT and YYEEEE. The CDR3 DNA sequence: TGTGCCAGCAGCACAGGGTTCGTCCGGTCTAGCACAGATACGCAGTATTTT. This gives the protein CASSTGFVRSSTDTQYF.

This clone was seen once. The V gene is TRBV19, the J gene TRBJ1-6, with 9 bases that match TRBD1. This CDR3 comprises 15 residues. Germline CDR1 LNHDA, CDR2 SQIVND (reference sequence). The V gene end was trimmed by 5 bases and the J gene end by 6 bases; junction bases not matched to a gene: 5. The CDR3 here is CASSEDRGSNSPLHF. DNA of the CDR3: TGTGCCAGTAGTGAAGACAGGGGGAGTAATTCACCCCTCCACTTT.

For this clone: At one boundary the junction diverges from the germline segment, which might be a read error. The V and J genes are TRBV2 and TRBJ2-4; a weak D match, TRBD2 (6 bases). The CDR3 is 12 residues long. Per the germline V gene, CDR1 is SNHLY and CDR2 is FYNNEI. The CDR3 sequence is CASSDDVEGTGF. CDR3 nucleotide sequence: TGTGCCAGCAGTGATGATGTGGAGGGCACGGGCTTC.

This rearrangement joins TRBV7-2 to TRBJ1-3; 8 bases are a match to TRBD1. This CDR3 is built from 15 residues. The germline V gene has CDR1 SGHTA and CDR2 FQGNSA. V shed 5 bases, J shed 4 bases, and the junction held 7 bases outside the gene matches. Here the CDR3 reads CASSARTGHGNTIYF. Here the CDR3 DNA reads TGTGCCAGCAGCGCACGGACAGGGCACGGAAACACCATATATTTT.

The sample holds many counts of this clone. This sample also contains other DNA sequences that code for the same CDR3. This chain joins TRBV6-1 and TRBJ2-5; 12 bases line up with TRBD2. With 2 bases clipped from V and 2 bases from J, the junction kept 0 bases outside the gene matches. The CDR3 totals 15 residues. The germline V gene has CDR1 MNHNS and CDR2 SASEGT. The CDR3 DNA follows: TGTGCCAGCAGTGAACTAGCGGGGGGGCAAGAGACCCAGTACTTC. Amino acids: CASSELAGGQETQYF.

This clone was detected once. The chain combines TRBV14 with TRBJ2-2; 10 bases match TRBD1. CDR3 length: 16 amino acids. Germline V gives CDR1 SGHDN, CDR2 FVKESK. Trimming cost V 3 bases and J 5 bases; bases outside gene matches: 6. The CDR3 loop reads CASSQTGGAWTGELFF. Here the CDR3 DNA reads TGTGCCAGCAGCCAGACAGGGGGCGCATGGACCGGGGAGCTGTTTTTT.